This entry lists 30 T cell receptor beta chains sequenced from one sample in a study of neurological immune-mediated disorders. MiXCR was run by TCRdb on the 5' RACE reads, yielding one entry per CDR3 protein. Of about 46,000 distinct CDR3 sequences in the sample, 2.5% to 3.5% are singletons; the top ten hold over 12%. The sequencing sample was made of PBMCs. All receptors derive from a woman between 45 and 65 years old with multiple sclerosis.

This clonotype was seen ten or more times. The chain joins TRBV12-3 or TRBV12-4 to TRBJ1-1; D remains ambiguous. CDR3 length: 13 residues. V lost 1 base and J lost 1, with 4 bases in between. This CDR3 is CASSLGTNTEAFF. CDR3 nucleotides: TGTGCCAGCAGTTTAGGGACGAACACTGAAGCTTTCTTT.

This clonotype was counted many times. The chain is built from TRBV5-1 and TRBJ2-3; 7 nucleotides match TRBD1. The CDR3 sequence is 15 residues long. After removal of 5 bases from V and 4 bases from J, the junction contained 10 bases not matched to a gene. Germline V gene sequence: CDR1 SGHRS, CDR2 YFSETQ. CDR3 protein: CASSADRQEADTQYF. The CDR3 coding sequence is TGCGCCAGCAGTGCGGACAGGCAGGAGGCAGATACGCAGTATTTT.

This clonotype was found many times. The chain joins TRBV7-3 to TRBJ2-1, with D perhaps TRBD2 (6 bases). V was cut by 2 bases and J by 5 bases, with 16 bases left in between. CDR3 length: 16 residues. From germline, CDR1 is SGHTA and CDR2 FQGTGA. The CDR3 is CASSLEPLAYDNEQFF. The CDR3 DNA reads TGTGCCAGCAGCTTAGAGCCACTAGCTTACGACAATGAGCAGTTCTTC.

At least ten counts were recorded for this clonotype. The CDR3 reads CSARDGHRNTEAFF. The DNA of the CDR3 is TGCAGTGCTAGAGATGGGCATCGCAACACTGAAGCTTTCTTT. The rearrangement links TRBV20-1 to TRBJ1-1; D is unresolved. The CDR3 has 14 amino acids. The germline CDR1 and CDR2 sequences are DFQATT and SNEGSKA (reference sequence). V lost 0 bases, J lost 2 bases, and 10 bases lay in between.

This clonotype has at least ten counts. This chain uses TRBV11-2 with TRBJ2-2, with unresolved D. Trimming shortened V by 1 base and J by 5 bases, and 5 bases separated the two germline ends. The germline V gene encodes CDR1 SGHAT and CDR2 FQNNGV. The CDR3 sequence is 13 residues long. The CDR3 here is CASSLVGTGELFF. As DNA, the CDR3 is TGTGCCAGCAGCTTAGTGGGTACCGGGGAGCTGTTTTTT.

This clonotype was recorded at least ten times. This chain connects TRBV11-2 to TRBJ2-1; 8 bases line up with TRBD2. The V and J ends lost 5 bases and 14 bases, in that order; junction bases with no gene match: 11. CDR3 length: 13 amino acids. Germline-derived CDR1 and CDR2 are SGHAT and FQNNGV. CDR3 amino acids: CASSPKRETSEFF. The CDR3 nucleotides read TGTGCCAGCAGCCCTAAGAGAGAGACTAGCGAGTTCTTC.

In this sample, this clonotype turned up many times. The rearrangement uses TRBV5-5 and TRBJ2-7; D may match TRBD1 or TRBD2 (6 bases each). CDR3 length: 13 residues. Trimming removed 1 base at V and 7 bases at J, with 12 bases between. Per the germline V gene, CDR1 is SGHKS and CDR2 is YYEKEE (reference sequence). The CDR3 here is CASSLRGGREQYV. The CDR3 DNA reads as TGTGCCAGCAGCTTGCGAGGGGGGCGTGAGCAGTACGTC.

In this sample, this clonotype turned up many times. This sequence joins TRBV20-1 and TRBJ2-3; 7 bases line up with TRBD1. V trimming: 3 bases; J trimming: 2 bases; junction bases outside the gene matches: 11. In germline, CDR1 is DFQATT, CDR2 SNEGSKA (reference sequence). The CDR3 sequence is 16 residues long. The CDR3 here is CSASSVEGGHTDTQYF. DNA for the CDR3: TGCAGTGCTAGCAGCGTTGAAGGGGGCCACACAGATACGCAGTATTTT.

This clonotype was found many times. CDR3 in amino acids: CASSHPGTDTQYF. The DNA for the CDR3 is TGTGCCAGCAGCCACCCGGGCACAGATACGCAGTATTTT. The J gene is TRBJ2-3, the V gene TRBV11-2; D unresolved. Germline V gene sequence: CDR1 SGHAT, CDR2 FQNNGV. The CDR3 consists of 13 residues. V lost 5 bases and J lost 1, with 7 bases in between.

The table lists this clonotype with many counts. This sequence joins TRBV4-2 and TRBJ1-3, with 7 bases aligning to TRBD1. Germline CDR1 LGHNA, CDR2 YNFKEQ. With V trimmed by 4 bases and J by 0 bases, 12 bases remained unmatched. The CDR3 length is 18 residues. The CDR3 nucleotides are TGTGCCAGCAGCCCTTGGGACAGCTTCGCCTCCTCTGGAAACACCATATATTTT. As protein: CASSPWDSFASSGNTIYF.

The V and J genes are TRBV20-1 and TRBJ2-1; 7 bases fit TRBD2. The germline gives CDR1 DFQATT, CDR2 SNEGSKA (reference sequence). The CDR3 is 13 amino acids. J lost 10 bases, V lost 1 base, and 7 bases had no gene match. The CDR3 DNA is TGCAGTGCTAGAGGAAGCGGGGTGGGGGAGCAGTTCTTC. It codes for CSARGSGVGEQFF.

This clonotype was seen at least ten times. The genes are TRBV28 and TRBJ2-7; 11 nucleotides match TRBD2. The junction had 8 bases not matched to a gene; V was cut back by 7 bases and J by 3 bases. Germline lookup yields CDR1 MDHEN and CDR2 SYDVKM. The CDR3 has 15 amino acids. The CDR3 spells CASNPTGTSGYEQYF. The DNA for the CDR3 is TGTGCCAGCAACCCCACCGGGACTAGCGGCTACGAGCAGTACTTC.

The table lists this clonotype with many counts. V is TRBV20-1 and J is TRBJ2-7; 9 bases match TRBD2. V dropped 3 bases and J dropped 0; count of bases not matched to a gene: 9. The CDR3 is made up of 16 amino acids. Germline V lookup: CDR1 DFQATT, CDR2 SNEGSKA (reference sequence). CDR3 in amino acids: CSARWGSGSSSYEQYF. As DNA, the CDR3 is TGCAGTGCTAGGTGGGGTAGCGGGAGTAGCTCCTACGAGCAGTACTTC.

The chain employs TRBV7-6 and TRBJ2-7; the D is unclear. The CDR3 is made up of 12 amino acids. CDR1 is SGHVS and CDR2 is FNYEAQ in the germline V gene. Trimming took off 4 bases at V and 9 bases at J, with 13 bases between the two ends. Here the CDR3 reads CASSSYFSAQYF. CDR3 in DNA: TGTGCCAGCAGCTCCTATTTTTCAGCGCAGTACTTC.

This clonotype was counted many times. The chain links TRBV5-5 to TRBJ1-5, with D perhaps matching TRBD1 (5 bases). Germline V lookup: CDR1 SGHKS, CDR2 YYEKEE (reference sequence). Trimming took 3 bases from V and 7 from J, leaving 14 bases between them. The CDR3 runs 14 residues. This CDR3 reads CASSWGVGSQPQHF. CDR3 nucleotide sequence: TGTGCCAGCAGCTGGGGGGTAGGGTCCCAGCCCCAGCATTTT.

This clonotype was seen repeatedly, ten times or more. V usage is TRBV6-5 and J usage is TRBJ1-1; TRBD1 matches 11 bases. V lost 6 bases to trimming and J lost 1 base; unmatched junction nucleotides: 4. This CDR3 is 15 amino acids long. The germline V gene encodes CDR1 MNHEY and CDR2 SVGAGI. The CDR3 sequence is CASSRTGGANTEAFF. DNA for the CDR3: TGTGCCAGCAGCCGGACAGGGGGCGCGAACACTGAAGCTTTCTTT.

Of note for this clonotype: Compared with germline, one end of the junction differs, possibly owing to a read error. This chain connects TRBV28 to TRBJ1-5, with D unresolved. In germline, CDR1 is MDHEN, CDR2 SYDVKM. The length of the CDR3 is 11 residues. Here the CDR3 reads CASNKDKTQNF. The CDR3 DNA is TGTGCCAGCAATAAGGATAAGACCCAGAATTTT.

This clonotype showed up many times. V usage is TRBV6-1 and J usage is TRBJ2-1; D not certain. The germline V gene has CDR1 MNHNS and CDR2 SASEGT. This CDR3 contains 13 residues. V was trimmed by 2 bases and J by 12 bases, leaving 14 bases between them. The CDR3 sequence: CASSEKRTFTQFF. The CDR3, as DNA: TGTGCCAGCAGTGAAAAGAGAACTTTTACGCAGTTCTTC.

This clonotype was counted many times. The chain employs TRBV5-1 and TRBJ2-7; D not certain. Trimming cost V 9 bases and J 1 base, with 14 bases left between them. The CDR3 totals 13 residues. Germline CDR1 and CDR2: SGHRS and YFSETQ. CDR3 coding DNA: TGCGCCACCCATGACCCACCTTCCTACGAGCAGTACTTC. Translation: CATHDPPSYEQYF. Filled out from reference TRBV5-1 and TRBJ2-7, the complete variable domain reads KAGVTQTPRYLIKTRGQQVTLSCSPISGHRSVSWYQQTPGQGLQFLFEYFSETQRNKGNFPGRFSGRQFSNSRSEMNVSTLELGDSALYLCATHDPPSYEQYFGPGTRLTVT.

This clonotype has at least ten counts. This chain connects TRBV5-1 to TRBJ2-3; no clear D. V lost 4 bases and J lost 7, with 22 bases in between. There are 16 residues in the CDR3. Germline V gene data show CDR1 as SGHRS and CDR2 as YFSETQ. The CDR3 region has the DNA TGCGCCAGCAGCCTGTCACGACTCGCCCAAGACCATACGCAGTATTTT. Its protein product is CASSLSRLAQDHTQYF.

The sample holds many counts of this clonotype. This sequence joins TRBV20-1 and TRBJ2-5; weak D call: TRBD2 (7 bases). The CDR3 length is 12 residues. CDR1 and CDR2 from the germline V gene are DFQATT and SNEGSKA (reference sequence). CDR3 loop: CGGGGVVETQYF. The CDR3, as DNA: TGCGGAGGGGGGGGAGTCGTGGAGACCCAGTACTTC.

Many counts were recorded for this clonotype. This chain uses TRBV10-3 with TRBJ1-3; D is undetermined. The CDR3 covers 16 residues. In germline, CDR1 is ENHRY, CDR2 SYGVKD. V was cut by 0 bases and J by 1 base, with 10 bases left in between. The CDR3 region has the DNA TGTGCCATCAGTGAGTCGAGTCGAGGGTCTGGAAACACCATATATTTT. Its translation is CAISESSRGSGNTIYF.

This clonotype was picked up many times. The genes are TRBV5-1 and TRBJ1-1; TRBD1 agrees at 7 bases. Germline V CDR1 and CDR2: SGHRS, YFSETQ. The CDR3 contains 15 residues. J was trimmed by 4 bases and V by 5 bases; bases with no gene match: 11. The chain's CDR3 is CASSEFDRVSTEAFF. As DNA, the CDR3 is TGCGCCAGCAGTGAATTCGACAGGGTGAGCACTGAAGCTTTCTTT. Full variable domain (remainder filled in from reference TRBV5-1 and TRBJ1-1): KAGVTQTPRYLIKTRGQQVTLSCSPISGHRSVSWYQQTPGQGLQFLFEYFSETQRNKGNFPGRFSGRQFSNSRSEMNVSTLELGDSALYLCASSEFDRVSTEAFFGQGTRLTVV.

This clonotype was detected ten times or more. This chain uses TRBV28 with TRBJ2-5; a possible D gene is TRBD2 (5 bases). Germline-derived CDR1 and CDR2 are MDHEN and SYDVKM. The V and J ends lost 5 bases and 4 bases respectively, with 17 bases between them. The CDR3 extends over 15 amino acids. CDR3 loop: CASSPSQTRGETQYF. CDR3 sequence (DNA): TGTGCCAGCAGTCCCTCCCAGACCCGGGGAGAGACCCAGTACTTC.

This clonotype came up many times. The rearrangement links TRBV5-1 to TRBJ1-4; D is unresolved. From germline, CDR1 is SGHRS and CDR2 YFSETQ. CDR3 length: 13 residues. Between the trimmed V and J ends, which lost 6 bases and 5 bases, there was a span of 11 bases. Here the CDR3 DNA reads TGCGCCAGCAAGGAGACGGGGAATGAAAAACTGTTTTTT. Translation: CASKETGNEKLFF.

The sample holds many counts of this clonotype. V and J are TRBV7-3 and TRBJ2-2; D may be TRBD1 (6 bases). Germline-derived CDR1 and CDR2 are SGHTA and FQGTGA. Trimming took 3 bases from V and 0 from J, leaving 11 bases between them. This CDR3 has 16 residues. Written as DNA, the CDR3 is TGTGCCAGCAGCTTTCCAGGGGAGACGAACACCGGGGAGCTGTTTTTT. Encoded protein: CASSFPGETNTGELFF.

At least ten counts were recorded for this clonotype. The chain links TRBV5-1 to TRBJ2-1; D may be TRBD1 (5 bases). This CDR3 is 14 amino acids long. CDR1 is SGHRS and CDR2 is YFSETQ in the germline V gene. V lost 0 bases and J lost 3, with 7 bases in between. CDR3 bases: TGCGCCAGCAGCTTGGGGACAAGCTACAATGAGCAGTTCTTC. Its protein product is CASSLGTSYNEQFF.

This clonotype has ten or more counts. Sequence at one end of the junction differs from germline and may be a read error. In nucleotides, the CDR3 is TGTGCCAGCTCCAGGACGGTGGCAGGGGGCAACCAGCCCCAGCATTTT. Protein: CASSRTVAGGNQPQHF. The chain couples TRBV12-3 or TRBV12-4 to TRBJ1-5; 8 bases agree with TRBD1. The CDR3 is made up of 16 amino acids.

This clonotype was recorded many times. The chain uses TRBV20-1 and TRBJ1-1; D is uncertain. Trimming cost V 0 bases and J 1 base, with 12 bases left between them. In germline, CDR1 is DFQATT, CDR2 SNEGSKA (reference sequence). The CDR3 contains 15 residues. In DNA, the CDR3 is TGCAGTGCTAGAGATTGGTACAGACCGAACACTGAAGCTTTCTTT. Translated, it gives CSARDWYRPNTEAFF.

The sample holds many counts of this clonotype. The chain has TRBV20-1 and TRBJ2-7, with D perhaps TRBD1 or TRBD2 (5 bases each). In germline, CDR1 is DFQATT, CDR2 SNEGSKA (reference sequence). Trimming took off 7 bases at V and 3 bases at J, with 16 bases between the two ends. This CDR3 has 13 amino acids. The CDR3 bases are TGCAGTGTGAGTCGGGGACCGAACTACGAGCAGTACTTC. Protein sequence: CSVSRGPNYEQYF.